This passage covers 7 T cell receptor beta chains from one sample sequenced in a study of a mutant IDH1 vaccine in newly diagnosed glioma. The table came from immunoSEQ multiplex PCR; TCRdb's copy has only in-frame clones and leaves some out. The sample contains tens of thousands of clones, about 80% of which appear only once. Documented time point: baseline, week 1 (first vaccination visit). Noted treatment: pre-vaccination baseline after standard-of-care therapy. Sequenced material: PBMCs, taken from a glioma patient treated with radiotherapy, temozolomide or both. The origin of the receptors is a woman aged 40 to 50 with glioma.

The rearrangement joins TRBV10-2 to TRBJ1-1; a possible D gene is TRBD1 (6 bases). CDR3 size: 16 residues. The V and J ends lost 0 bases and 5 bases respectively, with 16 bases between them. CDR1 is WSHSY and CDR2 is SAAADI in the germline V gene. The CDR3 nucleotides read TGCGCCAGCAGTGAGTCGAGTGGGGGGCTTGGGACTGAAGCTTTCTTT. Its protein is CASSESSGGLGTEAFF.

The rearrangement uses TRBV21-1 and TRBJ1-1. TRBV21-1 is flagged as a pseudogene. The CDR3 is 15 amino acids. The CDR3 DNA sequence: TGTGCCAGCAGCACCCGGGACCCCAGTAGGACTGAAGCTTTCTTT. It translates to CASSTRDPSRTEAFF.

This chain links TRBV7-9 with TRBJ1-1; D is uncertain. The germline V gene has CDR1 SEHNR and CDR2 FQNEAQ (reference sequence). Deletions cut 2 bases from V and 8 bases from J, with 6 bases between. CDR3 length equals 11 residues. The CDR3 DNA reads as TGTGCCAGCAGCTTAATGCGAGAAGCTTTCTTT. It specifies CASSLMREAFF.

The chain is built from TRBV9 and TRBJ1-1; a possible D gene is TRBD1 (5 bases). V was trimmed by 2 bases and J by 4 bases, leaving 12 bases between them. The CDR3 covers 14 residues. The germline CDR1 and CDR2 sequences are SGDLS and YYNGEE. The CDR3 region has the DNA TGTGCCAGCAGCGTGGGGGACCGGGTCACTGAAGCTTTCTTT. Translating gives CASSVGDRVTEAFF.

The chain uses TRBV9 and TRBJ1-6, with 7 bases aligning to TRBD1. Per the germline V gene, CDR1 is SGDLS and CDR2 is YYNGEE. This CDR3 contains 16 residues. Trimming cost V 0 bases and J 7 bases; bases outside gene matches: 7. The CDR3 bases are TGTGCCAGCAGCGTAGGCGGGACAGCCGTAAATTCACCCCTCCACTTT. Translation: CASSVGGTAVNSPLHF.

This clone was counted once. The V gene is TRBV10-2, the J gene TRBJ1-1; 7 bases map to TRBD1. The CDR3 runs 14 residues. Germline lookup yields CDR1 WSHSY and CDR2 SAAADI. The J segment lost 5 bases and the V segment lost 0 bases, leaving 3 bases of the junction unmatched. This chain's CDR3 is CASSESTGWTEAFF. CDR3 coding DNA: TGCGCCAGCAGTGAGTCGACAGGGTGGACTGAAGCTTTCTTT.

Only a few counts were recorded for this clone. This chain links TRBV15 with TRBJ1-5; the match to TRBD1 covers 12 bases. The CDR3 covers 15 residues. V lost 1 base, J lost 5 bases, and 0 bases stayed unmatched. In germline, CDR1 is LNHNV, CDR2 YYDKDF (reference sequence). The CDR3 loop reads CATSRGDRGHQPQHF. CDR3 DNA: TGTGCCACCAGCAGAGGGGACAGGGGGCATCAGCCCCAGCATTTT.